The clone carrying this T cell receptor beta chain showed up just a few times. The target antigen is unknown. This entry belongs to a study of T cell therapy after organ transplantation. Study-wide results and caveats: Minimal repertoire change after therapy followed marked pretherapy expansions in nonresponders. Pretherapy CD8 clonality inversely correlated with its fold change after therapy.

Produced via immunoSEQ multiplex PCR; TCRdb's table is partial and in-frame only. Counted here are over 1,000 clones, 70% occurring once; the ten biggest clones make up around 40%. The CDR3 sequence is 15 residues long. CDR1 and CDR2 from the germline V gene are MNHNY and SVGAGI (reference sequence). Losses at the gene ends were 4 bases for V and 6 bases for J; bases not matched to a gene: 6. The receptor was isolated from a human patient who had received a solid organ transplant and had CMV disease. The gene calls are TRBV6-6 and TRBJ1-6; 7 bases fit TRBD1. The source material was CD8+ T cells from blood, sampled before autologous CMV-specific T cell therapy. CDR3 DNA: TGTGCCAGCAGTTCCTCAGGGGGTCTTAATTCACCCCTCCACTTT. Its translation: CASSSSGGLNSPLHF.